The entry that follows covers one TCR beta chain sequence. Its antigen is currently unknown. This specimen belongs to a study of vaccination and CD4 T cells after COVID-19. Study as a whole: Post-COVID sampling occurred a median around 100 days after diagnosis (range 35 to 161). Samples were taken after vaccination, a median of approximately 72 days after dose two, with a range of 14 to 241.

Treatment of the sample: roughly ten-day PBMC culture with coronavirus spike peptide pools or control peptides (ViraFEST assay). The Oncomine TCR Beta short-read assay was applied to DNA of cultured CD4+ T cells. Genomic DNA was taken out of cultured CD4+ T cells by extraction. TCRdb re-derived calls from the PCR reads in MiXCR, one entry per CDR3 protein. The data contain fewer than 15,000 distinct CDR3 sequences, roughly 50% of them singletons. The germline CDR1 and CDR2 sequences are SGHAT and FQNNGV. V lost 2 bases to trimming and J lost 3 bases, with 8 bases between them. This CDR3 contains 15 residues.

The clonotype originates from a human donor who had recovered from COVID-19. The sequenced sample was CD4+ T cells from blood, cultured in vitro. The chain uses TRBV11-2 and TRBJ2-6; no reliable D call. CDR3 residues: CASSLLSLGANVLTF. CDR3 coding DNA: TGTGCCAGCAGCTTATTGAGTCTTGGGGCCAACGTCCTGACTTTC. The full variable domain, in which reference TRBV11-2 and TRBJ2-6 provide the parts outside the CDR3, is EAGVAQSPRYKIIEKRQSVAFWCNPISGHATLYWYQQILGQGPKLLIQFQNNGVVDDSQLPKDRFSAERLKGVDSTLKIQPAKLEDSAVYLCASSLLSLGANVLTFGAGSRLTVL.